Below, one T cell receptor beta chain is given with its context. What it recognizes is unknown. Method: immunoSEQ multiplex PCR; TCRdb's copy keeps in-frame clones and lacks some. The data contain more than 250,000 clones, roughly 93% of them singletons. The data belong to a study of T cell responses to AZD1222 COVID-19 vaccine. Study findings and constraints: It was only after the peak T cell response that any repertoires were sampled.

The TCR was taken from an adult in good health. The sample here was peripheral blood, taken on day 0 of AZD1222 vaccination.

CDR3 region: CASSQGTGVDEQYF. The CDR3 nucleotides are TGCGCCAGCAGCCAGGGGACAGGGGTGGACGAGCAGTACTTC. This rearrangement joins TRBV4-1 to TRBJ2-7, with 10 bases matching TRBD1. Germline CDR1 MGHRA, CDR2 YSYEKL. The CDR3 extends over 14 amino acids. V gave up 3 bases and J gave up 5 bases; unmatched junction bases: 4.